This TCR beta chain was sequenced in a study of beta chain features in type 1 diabetes. Points from the study as a whole: Type 1 diabetes patients had moderately but significantly shorter TCRB CDR3s in all four CD4+ subsets.

The authors reverse transcribed all of the isolated RNA, so sequencing captured expressed TCRB transcripts. TCRdb's copy holds only in-frame clones and misses some; the assay was immunoSEQ multiplex PCR. The repertoire holds 600,000 or so clones, more than 13% seen once, with 0.03% to 0.045% in the top ten. A remark on this clone: Its antigen remains unidentified.

The CDR3 sequence is 14 residues long. Germline-derived CDR1 and CDR2 are SGHAT and FQDESV (reference sequence). Trimming removed 1 base from V and 4 bases from J, with 11 bases in between. The chain links TRBV11-1 to TRBJ2-7, with D unresolved. Material for sequencing was naive CD4+ T cells from blood. This TCR came from a man aged 18 to 29 with type 1 diabetes. In nucleotides, the CDR3 is TGTGCCAGCAGCTTAGACCTCCGGGTTTACGAGCAGTACTTC. As protein: CASSLDLRVYEQYF.